The 27 T cell receptor beta chains presented below share a single source sample, sequenced in a study of OX40 agonist ivuxolimab in advanced cancers. Here immunoSEQ multiplex PCR was the method, and the copy in TCRdb shows in-frame clones only, minus some. The sample comprises roughly 48,000 clones, about 87% of which are singletons, and 45% to 55% rests with the top ten. This specimen was CD4+ or CD8+ T cells sorted from blood, taken in a trial of the OX40 agonist ivuxolimab. The receptors originated from an adult with an advanced solid tumor such as melanoma, head and neck, liver or kidney cancer.

This chain joins TRBV28 and TRBJ2-3, with 14 bases identical to TRBD2. The CDR3 is made up of 14 amino acids. V lost 8 bases to trimming and J lost 8 bases; unmatched junction nucleotides: 6. The germline V gene encodes CDR1 MDHEN and CDR2 SYDVKM. The CDR3 is CASGGLAGDVTQYF. CDR3 sequence (DNA): TGTGCCAGCGGGGGACTAGCGGGGGACGTTACGCAGTATTTT.

This clone occurred once. The chain links TRBV30 to TRBJ1-4, with no clear D. The CDR3 length is 14 residues. With 4 bases removed from V and 4 bases from J, the gap between germline ends came to 13 bases. Germline V CDR1 and CDR2: GTSNPN, SVGIG (reference sequence). The CDR3 region has the DNA TGTGCCTGGACGAGGGCAGCTCTTAATGAAAAACTGTTTTTT. Translating it yields CAWTRAALNEKLFF.

This chain connects TRBV7-8 to TRBJ2-3, with 11 bases aligning to TRBD2. The ends lost 3 bases at V and 2 bases at J; junction bases unmatched: 7. Germline CDR1 reads SGHVS; CDR2 reads FQNEAQ. The CDR3 runs 17 residues. The CDR3, as DNA: TGTGCCAGCAGCTTTCCCTTAGCGGGGGGGCCCACAGATACGCAGTATTTT. Protein product: CASSFPLAGGPTDTQYF.

This CDR3 is CASSLTGESYEQYF. The CDR3 coding sequence is TGTGCCAGCAGCCTTACCGGGGAGTCCTACGAGCAGTACTTC. The chain joins TRBV11-2 to TRBJ2-7; D perhaps matches TRBD2 (5 bases). This CDR3 contains 14 residues. Germline CDR1 and CDR2: SGHAT and FQNNGV. The V end was cut by 5 bases, the J end by 1 base, with 12 bases between.

The chain combines TRBV29-1 with TRBJ2-3; D remains ambiguous. Looked up from germline, CDR1 is SQVTM and CDR2 is ANQGSEA. V was cut by 7 bases and J by 6 bases, with 11 bases left in between. This CDR3 has 11 residues. As DNA, the CDR3 is TGCAGCGGGACCCAGTGGGATACGCAGTATTTT. Residues: CSGTQWDTQYF.

The chain carries TRBV9 and TRBJ2-3; 9 nucleotides line up with TRBD2. The CDR3 covers 14 residues. The J segment lost 5 bases and the V segment lost 4 bases, leaving 5 bases of the junction unmatched. The V gene's germline CDR1 is SGDLS and CDR2 YYNGEE. The CDR3: CASSLIAGEDTQYF. The CDR3 DNA reads as TGTGCCAGCAGCCTCATAGCGGGGGAAGATACGCAGTATTTT.

The chain links TRBV19 to TRBJ2-5; D unresolved. The germline CDR1 and CDR2 sequences are LNHDA and SQIVND (reference sequence). This CDR3 spans 15 amino acids. V lost 3 bases to trimming and J lost 2 bases, with 13 bases between them. The CDR3 DNA sequence: TGTGCCAGTAGTATTTTTCCCACAGCACAAGAGACCCAGTACTTC. Translated, it gives CASSIFPTAQETQYF. The entire variable domain, with the rest obtained from reference TRBV19 and TRBJ2-5, is as follows: DGGITQSPKYLFRKEGQNVTLSCEQNLNHDAMYWYRQDPGQGLRLIYYSQIVNDFQKGDIAEGYSVSREKKESFPLTVTSAQKNPTAFYLCASSIFPTAQETQYFGPGTRLLVL.

This clone showed up just once. This chain uses TRBV4-1 with TRBJ2-5; D tentatively reads TRBD1 or TRBD2 (7 bases each). Trimming removed 1 base at V and 2 bases at J, with 17 bases between. CDR3 length: 17 residues. Germline V gives CDR1 MGHRA, CDR2 YSYEKL. The CDR3 is CASSQGGGGTAQETQYF. DNA of the CDR3: TGCGCCAGCAGCCAAGGGGGGGGAGGGACAGCGCAAGAGACCCAGTACTTC.

The chain combines TRBV6-1 with TRBJ1-2; D is undetermined. V shed 4 bases and J shed 8 bases, with 11 bases lying between them. Germline-derived CDR1 and CDR2 are MNHNS and SASEGT. The CDR3 consists of 12 residues. As DNA, the CDR3 is TGTGCCAGCAGTGGAAGAATCGGGGGCTACACCTTC. It translates to CASSGRIGGYTF.

The rearrangement links TRBV6-5 to TRBJ2-3; TRBD2 is a possible D gene (5 bases). The CDR3 has 15 amino acids. V was cut by 6 bases and J by 5 bases, with 18 bases left in between. Germline V gives CDR1 MNHEY, CDR2 SVGAGI. CDR3 sequence (DNA): TGTGCCAGCAGCGCCGGAACAGAGGGTTTAGATACGCAGTATTTT. Its translation is CASSAGTEGLDTQYF.

This clone occurred once. The rearrangement links TRBV27 to TRBJ2-5; tentatively, D is TRBD1 (5 bases). Germline CDR1 MNHEY, CDR2 SMNVEV (reference sequence). The V gene lost 5 bases and the J gene lost 0 bases, with 10 bases spanning the gap. This CDR3 spans 14 amino acids. The CDR3 DNA is TGTGCCAGCAGTAATATCAGGGACCAAGAGACCCAGTACTTC. Its translation is CASSNIRDQETQYF.

The J gene is TRBJ2-3, the V gene TRBV13; D not resolved. The CDR3 consists of 11 residues. The V gene lost 3 bases and the J gene lost 4 bases, with 2 bases spanning the gap. CDR1 PRHDT and CDR2 FYEKMQ come from the germline V gene (reference sequence). The CDR3 loop reads CASSFSDTQYF. CDR3 nucleotide sequence: TGTGCCAGCAGCTTTTCAGATACGCAGTATTTT.

CDR3 DNA: TGTGCCAGCAGCTTAGTAGGTGTTGCGGAAGCTTTCTTT. Amino acid sequence: CASSLVGVAEAFF. V usage is TRBV7-2 and J usage is TRBJ1-1, with D unclear. CDR1 is SGHTA and CDR2 is FQGNSA in the germline V gene. This CDR3 region has 13 residues. Trimming took off 1 base at V and 8 bases at J, with 11 bases between the two ends.

This clone was seen only once. The V gene is TRBV5-4, the J gene TRBJ2-3, with D maybe TRBD2 (5 bases). The V gene lost 2 bases and the J gene lost 2 bases, with 18 bases spanning the gap. The CDR3 contains 17 residues. Germline V gene data show CDR1 as SGHNT and CDR2 as YYREEE (reference sequence). The CDR3 nucleotides are TGTGCCAGCAGCTTTTTTACGTTGGGAGCCAACACAGATACGCAGTATTTT. This codes for CASSFFTLGANTDTQYF.

V and J are TRBV15 and TRBJ2-7; D uncertain. The germline V gene has CDR1 LNHNV and CDR2 YYDKDF (reference sequence). Trimming took off 3 bases at V and 5 bases at J, with 11 bases between the two ends. This CDR3 comprises 13 residues. Written as DNA, the CDR3 is TGTGCCACCAGCAGTGAGCTTCTTAACGAGCAGTACTTC. Protein product: CATSSELLNEQYF.

V gene TRBV4-1 combines with J gene TRBJ2-7; possible D gene TRBD1, 5 bases. Trimming took off 0 bases at V and 0 bases at J, with 12 bases between the two ends. The germline V gene has CDR1 MGHRA and CDR2 YSYEKL. The CDR3 loop spans 16 amino acids. CDR3 amino acids: CASSQDLGQGSYEQYF. In DNA, the CDR3 is TGCGCCAGCAGCCAAGATCTCGGCCAGGGCTCCTACGAGCAGTACTTC.

The gene calls are TRBV4-1 and TRBJ2-5, with 10 bases that match TRBD1. This CDR3 spans 15 amino acids. V lost 0 bases and J lost 5; bases outside the gene matches: 3. CDR1 and CDR2 from the germline V gene are MGHRA and YSYEKL. Here the CDR3 DNA reads TGCGCCAGCAGCCAAGAGAGGACAGGGGGGGAGACCCAGTACTTC. Encoded protein: CASSQERTGGETQYF.

This chain joins TRBV10-2 and TRBJ2-5, with D perhaps matching TRBD1 (5 bases). The length of the CDR3 is 12 residues. The V gene's germline CDR1 is WSHSY and CDR2 SAAADI. Trimming removed 7 bases at V and 4 bases at J, with 10 bases between. The DNA for the CDR3 is TGCGCCAGCAATGGGGCCTCAGAGACCCAGTACTTC. The encoded protein is CASNGASETQYF.

This clone was counted a single time. The chain links TRBV9 to TRBJ1-4; possibly TRBD1 for D (6 bases). Germline CDR1 reads SGDLS; CDR2 reads YYNGEE. The V and J ends lost 3 bases and 0 bases respectively, with 18 bases between them. The CDR3 extends over 18 amino acids. The CDR3 sequence: CASSAGTHDSATNEKLFF. In DNA form, the CDR3 reads TGTGCCAGCAGCGCCGGGACACACGATTCCGCAACTAATGAAAAACTGTTTTTT.

V is TRBV4-3 and J is TRBJ2-7; 9 positions agree with TRBD2. Per the germline V gene, CDR1 is LGHNA and CDR2 is YSLEER. There are 16 residues in the CDR3. Losses at the gene ends were 0 bases for V and 3 bases for J; bases not matched to a gene: 6. The CDR3 nucleotides read TGCGCCAGCAGCCAAGAATGGCAGCGGGGGGTCTACGAGCAGTACTTC. This codes for CASSQEWQRGVYEQYF.

CDR3: CASSPGQGNTEAFF. The CDR3 DNA is TGTGCCAGCAGCCCCGGACAGGGGAACACTGAAGCTTTCTTT. V gene TRBV7-8 combines with J gene TRBJ1-1; TRBD1 agrees at 8 bases. This CDR3 region has 14 residues. Germline V gene lookup returns CDR1 SGHVS and CDR2 FQNEAQ. After removal of 5 bases from V and 1 base from J, the junction contained 3 bases not matched to a gene.

The chain is built from TRBV7-9 and TRBJ2-7, with D possibly matching TRBD1 (5 bases). V lost 3 bases, J lost 6 bases, and 9 bases lay in between. CDR1 and CDR2 from the germline V gene are SEHNR and FQNEAQ (reference sequence). The CDR3 is 12 residues long. The CDR3 sequence is CASSLLQGEQYF. The CDR3 DNA reads TGTGCCAGCAGCTTGCTCCAGGGCGAGCAGTACTTC.

Note on this clone: Different DNA sequences within this sample yield the same CDR3. The chain recombines TRBV7-6 with TRBJ2-3, with a possible D match to TRBD1 (6 bases). This CDR3 has 14 residues. The V gene lost 2 bases and the J gene lost 4 bases, with 10 bases spanning the gap. Looked up from germline, CDR1 is SGHVS and CDR2 is FNYEAQ. The CDR3 coding sequence is TGTGCCAGCAGCTTAAAAGGGGGACCAGATACGCAGTATTTT. This gives the protein CASSLKGGPDTQYF.

This clone was seen only once. The chain has TRBV7-2 and TRBJ2-7; 11 nucleotides agree with TRBD2. J was trimmed by 6 bases and V by 4 bases; bases with no gene match: 14. The CDR3 runs to 17 residues. Germline assignment: CDR1 SGHTA and CDR2 FQGNSA. As DNA, the CDR3 is TGTGCCAGCAGCTATGTAGCGGGGGGGACGGCTCTGTCCGAGCAGTACTTC. This gives the protein CASSYVAGGTALSEQYF. The full variable domain, rest sourced from reference TRBV7-2 and TRBJ2-7, is GAGVSQSPSNKVTEKGKDVELRCDPISGHTALYWYRQSLGQGLEFLIYFQGNSAPDKSGLPSDRFSAERTGGSVSTLTIQRTQQEDSAVYLCASSYVAGGTALSEQYFGPGTRLTVT.

A remark on this clone: One junction end does not reproduce the germline sequence, and a read error may be involved. The chain links TRBV2 to TRBJ1-1, with 7 bases identical to TRBD1. This CDR3 is built from 18 residues. Per germline, CDR1 SNHLY and CDR2 FYNNEI. Written as DNA, the CDR3 is TGTGCCAGCAGCGAAGGAGAGGGGGCGGGATCCGAGAACACTGAAGCTTTCTTT. It yields the protein CASSEGEGAGSENTEAFF.

The chain has TRBV19 and TRBJ2-7; D unclear. V was shortened by 2 bases and J by 2 bases, with 4 bases between the two germline ends. Germline CDR1 and CDR2: LNHDA and SQIVND (reference sequence). The CDR3 is made up of 12 amino acids. The CDR3: CASSINPYEQYF. CDR3 in DNA: TGTGCCAGTAGTATAAACCCCTACGAGCAGTACTTC.

The J gene is TRBJ2-1, the V gene TRBV9, with 9 bases lining up with TRBD1. Germline V gives CDR1 SGDLS, CDR2 YYNGEE. The CDR3 runs to 14 residues. J lost 7 bases, V lost 4 bases, and 6 bases had no gene match. The CDR3 DNA reads TGTGCCAGCAGCACACAGGGGGCGGGGAATGAGCAGTTCTTC. This encodes CASSTQGAGNEQFF.